This passage covers 29 T cell receptor beta chains from one sample sequenced in a study of monozygotic twins with inflammatory bowel disease. Each CDR3 protein gets one entry in TCRdb, which reprocessed the 5' RACE reads and gives no DNA. The sample table includes about 330,000 distinct CDR3 sequences. Sequenced input: blood. Source of these receptors: a human donor with ulcerative colitis or Crohn's disease, or a healthy co-twin of an affected twin (not recorded which).

The V call is TRBV5-1, the J call TRBJ2-1; there is no DNA to check the TCRdb D call of TRBD1. Germline CDR1 SGHRS, CDR2 YFSETQ. This CDR3 contains 17 residues. The CDR3 sequence is CASRPTGGNPSYNEQFF.

V gene TRBV30 combines with J gene TRBJ1-2. Germline values: CDR1 GTSNPN, CDR2 SVGIG (reference sequence). This CDR3 has 13 residues. This CDR3 reads CAWIYGSRYGYTF.

J is TRBJ2-4 and V is TRBV5-1; TCRdb names TRBD1, which stays unverified in the absence of DNA. CDR1 is SGHRS and CDR2 is YFSETQ in the germline V gene. The CDR3 length is 16 residues. The CDR3 loop is CASSPGTGTPKNIQYF. The full variable domain, its missing parts supplied by reference TRBV5-1 and TRBJ2-4, is KAGVTQTPRYLIKTRGQQVTLSCSPISGHRSVSWYQQTPGQGLQFLFEYFSETQRNKGNFPGRFSGRQFSNSRSEMNVSTLELGDSALYLCASSPGTGTPKNIQYFGAGTRLSVL.

The chain uses TRBV7-9 and TRBJ2-2. The CDR3 runs to 15 residues. The V gene's germline CDR1 is SEHNR and CDR2 FQNEAQ (reference sequence). CDR3 protein: CASSLPGGDTGELFF.

The CDR3 reads CASHGPLTGSGNTIYF. The rearrangement links TRBV12-3 or TRBV12-4 to TRBJ1-3. The CDR3 spans 16 residues.

This chain links TRBV5-4 with TRBJ2-3; the D call of TRBD2 rests on TCRdb alone, since no DNA is present to check it. Germline CDR1 is SGHNT and CDR2 is YYREEE (reference sequence). The CDR3 has 16 residues. Here the CDR3 reads CASSLVHSPQADTQYF.

This chain joins TRBV5-1 and TRBJ2-7; checking the TCRdb D call of TRBD1 is not possible without DNA. There are 11 residues in the CDR3. Germline-derived CDR1 and CDR2 are SGHRS and YFSETQ. CDR3 amino acids: CASSSGTQQYF.

The chain couples TRBV20-1 to TRBJ2-7; TCRdb designates TRBD2, a call that cannot be tested without DNA. CDR1 is DFQATT and CDR2 is SNEGSKA in the germline V gene (reference sequence). This CDR3 has 14 amino acids. The CDR3 loop reads CSATLSGPAYERYF.

J is TRBJ1-6 and V is TRBV12-3 or TRBV12-4; the D call from TCRdb, TRBD1, cannot be confirmed without DNA. This CDR3 has 15 residues. Here the CDR3 reads CASSPLTGPNSPLHF.

The chain employs TRBV10-3 and TRBJ2-4; TCRdb's D call of TRBD1 is untestable without DNA. This CDR3 has 15 amino acids. The germline V gene encodes CDR1 ENHRY and CDR2 SYGVKD. This CDR3 is CAISEGGLAKNIQYF.

V is TRBV29-1 and J is TRBJ2-1. Germline CDR1 is SQVTM and CDR2 is ANQGSEA. The CDR3 spans 14 residues. Here the CDR3 reads CSVEGRSEYNEQFF.

The chain joins TRBV6-6 to TRBJ2-7; there is no DNA to check the TCRdb D call of TRBD2. CDR3 size: 11 residues. Germline lookup yields CDR1 MNHNY and CDR2 SVGAGI (reference sequence). The CDR3 protein is CASSSRVEEYF.

The genes are TRBV12-3 or TRBV12-4 and TRBJ2-1; without DNA, the TCRdb call of TRBD1 cannot be checked. CDR3 length equals 13 residues. The CDR3 sequence is CASKKQGAGEQFF.

The chain has TRBV24-1 and TRBJ2-3; the D call from TCRdb, TRBD1, cannot be confirmed without DNA. The germline CDR1 and CDR2 sequences are KGHDR and SFDVKD. The length of the CDR3 is 15 residues. CDR3 residues: CATRGAGLGTDTQYF.

The chain carries TRBV28 and TRBJ1-2; TCRdb proposes TRBD1, but this gene call is untestable without DNA. Looked up from germline, CDR1 is MDHEN and CDR2 is SYDVKM. The CDR3 is 14 amino acids. This CDR3 is CASRAQGKNYGYTF.

V is TRBV2 and J is TRBJ2-1; TCRdb's D call of TRBD1 is untestable without DNA. Germline assignment: CDR1 SNHLY and CDR2 FYNNEI. This CDR3 spans 15 amino acids. CDR3: CASRRDRGPYNEQFF.

This chain connects TRBV7-3 to TRBJ2-1; TCRdb picks TRBD1, but there is no DNA to check that call. The CDR3 totals 15 residues. Germline V gene sequence: CDR1 SGHTA, CDR2 FQGTGA. CDR3 amino acids: CASSLTGSPYNEQLF.

This sequence joins TRBV3-1 and TRBJ2-5. In germline, CDR1 is LGHDT, CDR2 YNNKEL (reference sequence). The CDR3 runs to 14 residues. CDR3 region: CASSQDRWGETQYF.

This rearrangement joins TRBV2 to TRBJ2-7; TCRdb lists TRBD2, though no DNA is available to test this call. This CDR3 is built from 15 residues. Germline values: CDR1 SNHLY, CDR2 FYNNEI. CDR3 region: CASSGRREGSYEQYF.

This chain connects TRBV7-9 to TRBJ1-6. This CDR3 region has 14 residues. Germline V gene sequence: CDR1 SEHNR, CDR2 FQNEAQ (reference sequence). The CDR3 loop reads CASRTGGSLSPLHF.

The chain joins TRBV6-2 or TRBV6-3 to TRBJ2-7; checking the TCRdb D call of TRBD2 is not possible without DNA. The CDR3 runs to 15 residues. The germline CDR1 and CDR2 sequences are MNHEY and SVGEGT. The CDR3 region is CASSKGLAGPYEQYF.

The chain carries TRBV5-1 and TRBJ2-7; TCRdb selects TRBD1, and the lack of DNA leaves this call unchecked. Germline V gene sequence: CDR1 SGHRS, CDR2 YFSETQ. CDR3 length: 15 amino acids. CDR3 protein: CASSRDSLSPYEQYF.

The rearrangement uses TRBV19 and TRBJ2-2; lacking DNA, the TRBD1 call made by TCRdb goes unchecked. The CDR3 sequence is 16 residues long. CDR1 and CDR2 (germline): LNHDA, SQIVND (reference sequence). Here the CDR3 reads CASSIAGTVNTGELFF.

J is TRBJ1-1 and V is TRBV10-3; as DNA is missing, the TRBD1 call by TCRdb cannot be tested. The CDR3 contains 16 residues. CDR1 and CDR2 from the germline V gene are ENHRY and SYGVKD. The CDR3 here is CAISERQGGMNTEAFF.

The CDR3: CAISADRWGFQPQHF. The chain couples TRBV10-3 to TRBJ1-5; the TCRdb call, TRBD1, lacks DNA for checking. There are 15 residues in the CDR3. CDR1 ENHRY and CDR2 SYGVKD come from the germline V gene.

This chain connects TRBV4-1 to TRBJ2-1; the TCRdb D gene call, TRBD2, has no DNA to confirm it. The CDR3 has 15 residues. Germline CDR1 is MGHRA and CDR2 is YSYEKL. The CDR3 protein is CASSQEGSGGNKQFF.

This rearrangement joins TRBV6-1 to TRBJ1-1. CDR3 size: 13 residues. Germline V gene lookup returns CDR1 MNHNS and CDR2 SASEGT. The CDR3 is CAIGEDGNTEAFF.

The genes are TRBV3-1 and TRBJ1-3; TCRdb designates TRBD1, a call that cannot be tested without DNA. This CDR3 contains 16 residues. Germline V gives CDR1 LGHDT, CDR2 YNNKEL (reference sequence). CDR3 sequence reads: CASSHGTGAAGNTIYF.

The gene calls are TRBV7-2 and TRBJ2-7; the D call of TRBD2 rests on TCRdb alone, since no DNA is present to check it. The CDR3 sequence is 14 residues long. The V gene's germline CDR1 is SGHTA and CDR2 FQGNSA. The CDR3 sequence is CASSETPAPYEQYF.